This T cell receptor (beta chain) was recorded in a study of regulatory T cells in long-lasting Graves disease. The wider study: Persistent Graves' disease meant over 5 years of antithyroid drugs with positive TSH receptor antibodies.

As to time point: persistent/refractory GD, antithyroid drugs over 5 years with positive TRAb. Construction of the TCR library relied on RNA isolated from PBMCs. Patients were from an endocrinology department in Xi'an, China. The ends were cut back, 4 bases at V and 3 bases at J, with 13 bases in the middle. Germline CDR1 and CDR2: LNHDA and SQIVND (reference sequence). The CDR3 length is 15 residues. Sequencing libraries for TCR beta were prepared with iRepertoire HTBI primers and Arm-PCR of CDR3 regions. Under the authors' procedure: Identification across samples found 62 TRBV and some 13 TRBJ segments. MiXCR was run by TCRdb on the multiplex PCR reads, yielding one entry per CDR3 protein. Here the V and J calls rest on TCRdb's processing, not on the authors' analysis. The profile shows hundreds of thousands of distinct CDR3 sequences, roughly 20% of them singletons. As for this clonotype: Its antigen is still unknown.

Whole-study results and caveats: It was possible that the small sample size reduced accuracy.

This TCR was sampled from a female donor with Graves disease. Source: peripheral blood mononuclear cells (PBMCs), taken when the disease was refractory, from a patient treated with antithyroid drugs. V is TRBV19 and J is TRBJ1-5; D uncertain. The CDR3 DNA reads TGTGCCAGTAGTAGGTGGCAGGCCGCCAATCAGCCCCAGCATTTT. It encodes CASSRWQAANQPQHF.